The rows below give T cell receptor beta chains drawn from one sample of a study of cytomegalovirus exposure and HLA in healthy donors. Some clones are missing from TCRdb's copy, which holds only in-frame ones; the method was immunoSEQ multiplex PCR. The table includes some 57,000 clones, around 90% detected once. The sample was PBMCs. These receptors were taken from a man aged 30 to 45 in good health and CMV-seropositive. The CDR3 runs from the conserved cysteine through the conserved F or W. Each record gives: V gene, J gene, D gene, clone size, CDR3 protein, CDR3 DNA. D genes are given only for firm matches. The size entry is marked missing in some rows and otherwise reads once, few, many or a size class.

>TRBV7-9|TRBJ2-3|TRBD2|NA
CSSGTGTSVTDTQYF
TGTTCCAGCGGGACCGGGACTAGCGTCACAGATACGCAGTATTTT
>TRBV5-1|TRBJ2-1|TRBD2|NA
CASSLLAGDNNEQFF
TGCGCCAGCAGCTTGCTAGCGGGAGATAACAATGAGCAGTTCTTC
>TRBV6-5|TRBJ2-2|TRBD1|NA
CASRRDRGPAGELFF
TGTGCCAGCAGGCGGGACAGGGGTCCGGCCGGGGAGCTGTTTTTT
>TRBV12-5|TRBJ2-3|TRBD1|once
CASGRGTGLNTDTQYF
TGTGCTAGTGGTAGGGGGACAGGGTTAAACACAGATACGCAGTATTTT
>TRBV6-6|TRBJ2-1|NA|NA
CASRGGGRATYNEQFF
TGTGCCAGCAGGGGAGGGGGGCGGGCGACCTACAATGAGCAGTTCTTC
>TRBV5-1|TRBJ2-2|TRBD1|NA
CASTPGGAGTGELFF
TGCGCCAGCACCCCAGGGGGCGCGGGCACCGGGGAGCTGTTTTTT
>TRBV15|TRBJ2-1|TRBD2|NA
CASGTNQFNEQFF
TGTGCCTCCGGGACTAACCAATTTAATGAGCAGTTCTTC
>TRBV28|TRBJ1-5|NA|NA
CASSFTGTESNQPQHF
TGTGCCAGCAGTTTCACAGGGACGGAAAGCAATCAGCCCCAGCATTTT
>TRBV19|TRBJ1-2|TRBD1|NA
CASSSGRGLYGYTF
TGTGCCAGTAGTTCTGGCAGGGGGCTCTATGGCTACACCTTC
>TRBV5-4|TRBJ2-7|NA|NA
CASSQVDSSYEQYF
TGTGCCAGCAGCCAAGTCGACAGCTCCTACGAGCAGTACTTC
>TRBV29-1|TRBJ2-1|TRBD2|NA
CSVAGRAEALNEQFF
TGCAGCGTTGCGGGGAGGGCCGAGGCTCTTAACGAGCAGTTCTTC
>TRBV10-3|TRBJ2-3|NA|few
CAISDSTYSGDTQYF
TGTGCCATCAGTGACTCCACTTACTCCGGAGATACGCAGTATTTT
>TRBV11-1|TRBJ1-1|TRBD1|few
CASSKNTGTANTEAFF
TGTGCCAGCAGCAAAAATACCGGGACAGCGAACACTGAAGCTTTCTTT
>TRBV10-3|TRBJ2-4|NA|NA
CAISETHLAKNIQYF
TGTGCCATCAGTGAGACACATCTAGCCAAAAACATTCAGTACTTC
>TRBV28|TRBJ1-2|NA|NA
CASSLVQGDGYTF
TGTGCCAGCAGTTTAGTACAGGGCGATGGCTACACCTTC
>TRBV6-5|TRBJ2-1|TRBD2|NA
CASRRLAGAGNEQFF
TGTGCCAGCAGGAGACTAGCGGGAGCCGGGAATGAGCAGTTCTTC
>TRBV7-2|TRBJ1-3|NA|NA
CASSPIGGYSGNTIYF
TGTGCCAGCAGCCCGATAGGGGGATACTCTGGAAACACCATATATTTT
>TRBV7-6|TRBJ2-3|TRBD1|NA
CASSDGQGLRADTQYF
TGTGCCAGCAGCGACGGACAGGGATTGAGGGCAGATACGCAGTATTTT
>TRBV7-9|TRBJ1-1|NA|NA
CASSGRAGATTEAFF
TGTGCCAGCAGCGGACGCGCAGGGGCCACCACTGAAGCTTTCTTT
>TRBV11-3|TRBJ2-5|NA|NA
CASSLVGDRQETQYF
TGTGCCAGCAGCTTAGTTGGTGACAGGCAAGAGACCCAGTACTTC
>TRBV4-1|TRBJ2-7|NA|NA
CASSQGLLAAAYEQYF
TGCGCCAGCAGCCAAGGGTTACTAGCTGCTGCCTACGAGCAGTACTTC
>TRBV9|TRBJ1-1|NA|NA
CASSFTQGTEAFF
TGTGCCAGCAGCTTTACACAGGGAACTGAAGCTTTCTTT
>TRBV10-1|TRBJ2-1|TRBD2|NA
CASGTSGGYSEQFF
TGCGCCAGCGGGACTAGCGGGGGATACAGTGAGCAGTTCTTC
>TRBV19|TRBJ2-7|TRBD2|NA
CASSIQAGGRYEQYF
TGTGCCAGTAGTATTCAAGCGGGAGGGCGCTACGAGCAGTACTTC